The entry that follows covers one T cell receptor (beta chain) sequence. Its antigen is not known. This specimen comes from a study of identical twins. Study results and limitations: Fewer insertions marked abundant cord blood beta clonotypes; young adult naive trended weakly, memory not at all.

From germline, CDR1 is SGHKS and CDR2 YYEKEE (reference sequence). V trimming: 4 bases; J trimming: 5 bases; junction bases outside the gene matches: 8. This CDR3 spans 15 amino acids. TCRdb processed the 5' RACE reads anew with MiXCR; each CDR3 protein has one entry. The sample contains roughly 770,000 distinct CDR3 sequences, 15% to 20% of which appear only once. This sample also appeared in a second study, on T cells expressing NK-cell markers. From that second work: The study sequenced eight donors, seven HCMV-seropositive and one seronegative. For several donors, these clonotypes were likewise the leading ones in the CD3+CD56-NKG2C+ fraction.

This chain connects TRBV5-5 to TRBJ2-4; the match to TRBD1 covers 8 bases. The sequence was obtained from a woman younger than 35 in good health. Input material: PBMCs. The DNA for the CDR3 is TGTGCCAGCAGCCAGGGACAGGCCTCACAAAACATTCAGTACTTC. Translated, it gives CASSQGQASQNIQYF. Full variable domain (outside the CDR3, taken from reference TRBV5-5 and TRBJ2-4): DAGVTQSPTHLIKTRGQQVTLRCSPISGHKSVSWYQQVLGQGPQFIFQYYEKEERGRGNFPDRFSARQFPNYSSELNVNALLLGDSALYLCASSQGQASQNIQYFGAGTRLSVL.